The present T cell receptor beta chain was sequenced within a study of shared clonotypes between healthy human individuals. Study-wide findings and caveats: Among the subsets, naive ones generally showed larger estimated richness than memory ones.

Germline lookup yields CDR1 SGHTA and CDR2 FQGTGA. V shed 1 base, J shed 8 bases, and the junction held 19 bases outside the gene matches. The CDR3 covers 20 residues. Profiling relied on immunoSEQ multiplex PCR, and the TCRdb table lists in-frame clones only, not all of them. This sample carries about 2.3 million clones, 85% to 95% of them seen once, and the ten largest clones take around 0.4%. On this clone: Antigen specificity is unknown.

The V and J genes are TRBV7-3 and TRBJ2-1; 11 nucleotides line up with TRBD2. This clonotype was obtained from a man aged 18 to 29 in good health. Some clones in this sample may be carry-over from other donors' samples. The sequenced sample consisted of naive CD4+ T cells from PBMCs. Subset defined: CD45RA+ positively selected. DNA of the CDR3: TGTGCCAGCAGCTTAAATTGGTATTTAGCGGGAGGGCCGAAAGGGCATGAGCAGTTCTTC. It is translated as CASSLNWYLAGGPKGHEQFF.